This T cell receptor beta chain derives from a study of blood T cell repertoires in COVID-19. Overall study context: The United States, Italy and Spain supplied acute and convalescent COVID-19 samples. The cDNA or gDNA used as material had been derived from T cells, B-cell-depleted T cells, or PBMCs.

In the study's own analysis: Nucleated cell number was recorded as an estimate derived from reference gene primer amplification. Sequencing was performed with immunoSEQ multiplex PCR; in TCRdb, only in-frame clones are kept and a portion is missing. The V and J calls and the clone size are those of that table, but D and trimming were determined from the DNA. The sample includes some 180,000 clones, 75% to 90% seen only once; the top ten take around 8%. Germline CDR1 and CDR2: MGHRA and YSYEKL. The V gene end was trimmed by 0 bases and the J gene end by 5 bases; junction bases not matched to a gene: 9. CDR3 length: 16 residues.

This receptor was taken from a woman aged 60-75 years with acute or convalescent COVID-19. The sample consisted of peripheral blood. The rearrangement uses TRBV4-1 and TRBJ1-1, with 7 bases aligning to TRBD1. The CDR3 spells CASSQDQGGRRTEAFF. The CDR3 nucleotides read TGCGCCAGCAGCCAAGATCAGGGGGGCCGACGGACTGAAGCTTTCTTT.